This T cell receptor beta chain was identified in a study of T-cell memory formation after mild COVID-19. Using constant-segment primers, 5'RACE produced TCR alpha and TCR beta cDNA libraries carrying sample barcodes and UMIs. TCRdb re-called the 5' RACE reads with MiXCR, one entry per CDR3 protein. In the table there are roughly 190,000 distinct CDR3 sequences, around 25% of which are singletons. The V gene's germline CDR1 is SNHLY and CDR2 FYNNEI. The CDR3 loop spans 12 amino acids. Trimming left V 6 bases short and J 0 bases short, with 6 bases between. Findings of the study overall: Whether second-wave clones peaking at day 37 were SARS-CoV-2 specific went unconfirmed. Mostly located in CM and EM were contracting CD4+ clones, with contracting CD8+ clones located in EMRA.

A note on this clonotype: Antigen unknown.

The chain carries TRBV2 and TRBJ2-7; the D gene is possibly TRBD1 (5 bases). Material for sequencing was PBMCs or a T cell subset sorted from them (not recorded which). This receptor was identified in an adult woman who had mild COVID-19 (a few samples of this study predate the infection). Cell type and time point are not known. The CDR3: CASSRVSYEQYF. In DNA, the CDR3 is TGTGCCAGCAGCAGGGTCTCCTACGAGCAGTACTTC.